The next 27 T cell receptor beta chains were all read from a single sample in a study of cytomegalovirus exposure and HLA in healthy donors. This table comes from immunoSEQ multiplex PCR, and its TCRdb copy is limited to in-frame clones, with some not included. The repertoire consists of 55,000 to 70,000 clones, with about 95% occurring once and the leading ten covering 2% to 2.5%. The specimen sequenced was PBMCs. The receptors here all came from a young man in good health and CMV-seronegative.

This chain uses TRBV7-2 with TRBJ1-5; 7 nucleotides line up with TRBD1. The CDR3 consists of 14 residues. Trimming took 5 bases from V and 7 from J; bases not matched to a gene: 8. Germline V CDR1 and CDR2: SGHTA, FQGNSA. In DNA form, the CDR3 reads TGTGCCAGCAGCACCCGGGACAGAGGGCAGCCCCAGCATTTT. Residues: CASSTRDRGQPQHF.

The genes are TRBV2 and TRBJ2-7, with 13 bases that match TRBD2. The trim removed 4 bases at V and 1 base at J, leaving 10 bases unmatched. The germline V gene encodes CDR1 SNHLY and CDR2 FYNNEI. There are 18 residues in the CDR3. The CDR3 spells CASSAGLAGSSPSYEQYF. In DNA form, the CDR3 reads TGTGCCAGCAGTGCGGGACTAGCGGGATCCTCCCCATCCTACGAGCAGTACTTC.

The chain is built from TRBV4-3 and TRBJ2-7; 8 positions match TRBD2. The CDR3 length is 14 residues. The V gene's germline CDR1 is LGHNA and CDR2 YSLEER. Trimming took 2 bases from V and 3 from J; bases not matched to a gene: 3. CDR3 bases: TGCGCCAGCAGCCAATATAGCGGGAACTACGAGCAGTACTTC. Protein sequence: CASSQYSGNYEQYF.

The V and J genes are TRBV27 and TRBJ1-1, with a possible D match to TRBD1 (6 bases). Germline V gene lookup returns CDR1 MNHEY and CDR2 SMNVEV (reference sequence). This CDR3 has 14 amino acids. The V gene lost 4 bases and the J gene lost 0 bases, with 9 bases spanning the gap. CDR3 coding DNA: TGTGCCAGCAGTTCCGACAGGATGAACACTGAAGCTTTCTTT. Amino acids: CASSSDRMNTEAFF.

CDR3: CATSGRDSSYEQYF. As DNA, the CDR3 is TGTGCCACCAGCGGCCGGGACAGCTCCTACGAGCAGTACTTC. The chain has TRBV15 and TRBJ2-7; TRBD1 agrees at 7 bases. In germline, CDR1 is LNHNV, CDR2 YYDKDF (reference sequence). The CDR3 consists of 14 residues. Trimming at V came to 5 bases and at J to 0 bases, leaving 4 bases not matched to a gene.

V gene TRBV28 combines with J gene TRBJ2-7, with D possibly TRBD2 on 6 matching bases. The CDR3 runs to 15 residues. The V gene lost 6 bases and the J gene lost 6 bases, with 21 bases spanning the gap. Germline V gene lookup returns CDR1 MDHEN and CDR2 SYDVKM. The CDR3 is CASRTIAVPIGEQYF. The CDR3 DNA is TGTGCCAGCAGGACCATAGCGGTTCCCATCGGCGAGCAGTACTTC.

The chain joins TRBV28 to TRBJ2-5; D is perhaps TRBD1 (6 bases). The CDR3 length is 14 residues. Trimming shortened V by 5 bases and J by 3 bases, and 13 bases separated the two germline ends. CDR1 is MDHEN and CDR2 is SYDVKM in the germline V gene. CDR3 region: CASSRIDRKETQYF. The CDR3 DNA sequence: TGTGCCAGCAGTAGGATAGACAGGAAAGAGACCCAGTACTTC.

The chain couples TRBV6-4 to TRBJ2-7; D is perhaps TRBD1 (6 bases). This CDR3 is 14 amino acids long. Germline loops: CDR1 MRHNA, CDR2 SNTAGT. Trimming pared 4 bases from V and 0 bases from J, leaving 10 bases between. DNA of the CDR3: TGTGCCAGCAGTGCGGACAGTAGCTCCTACGAGCAGTACTTC. It codes for CASSADSSSYEQYF.

The chain carries TRBV29-1 and TRBJ2-5; 10 nucleotides match TRBD1. Germline values: CDR1 SQVTM, CDR2 ANQGSEA. The junction had 10 bases not matched to a gene; V was cut back by 7 bases and J by 2 bases. This CDR3 spans 15 amino acids. The CDR3 sequence is CSAGTGAFFQETQYF. CDR3 nucleotides: TGCAGCGCCGGGACAGGGGCCTTTTTTCAAGAGACCCAGTACTTC. Full variable domain (missing parts from reference TRBV29-1 and TRBJ2-5): SAVISQKPSRDICQRGTSLTIQCQVDSQVTMMFWYRQQPGQSLTLIATANQGSEATYESGFVIDKFPISRPNLTFSTLTVSNMSPEDSSIYLCSAGTGAFFQETQYFGPGTRLLVL.

The genes are TRBV6-4 and TRBJ1-2; the D gene is possibly TRBD1 (5 bases). The CDR3 loop spans 14 amino acids. V was pared by 3 bases and J by 7 bases, with 15 bases between. Germline-derived CDR1 and CDR2 are MRHNA and SNTAGT. CDR3 nucleotides: TGTGCCAGCAGTGAAGGGCTGGACGGGGGTGGCTACACCTTC. It translates to CASSEGLDGGGYTF.

The chain combines TRBV6-6 with TRBJ2-2; a possible D gene is TRBD1 (5 bases). CDR3 length: 16 residues. Trimming removed 0 bases from V and 7 bases from J, with 15 bases in between. CDR1 and CDR2 (germline): MNHNY, SVGAGI (reference sequence). In DNA form, the CDR3 reads TGTGCCAGCAGTTACTCGCCGCCAGGGCAGGGCGGGGAGCTGTTTTTT. It specifies CASSYSPPGQGGELFF.

The chain recombines TRBV7-9 with TRBJ1-2; the D is unclear. The CDR3 contains 14 residues. V lost 4 bases and J lost 8, with 17 bases in between. Germline lookup yields CDR1 SEHNR and CDR2 FQNEAQ (reference sequence). CDR3 coding DNA: TGTGCCAGCAGCTCGGGCGGGGAGAGGAGGGGCTACACCTTC. Translation gives CASSSGGERRGYTF.

The chain links TRBV27 to TRBJ2-5, with TRBD2 matching 7 bases. The junction had 7 bases not matched to a gene; V was cut back by 5 bases and J by 1 base. Germline lookup yields CDR1 MNHEY and CDR2 SMNVEV (reference sequence). The CDR3 covers 15 residues. As DNA, the CDR3 is TGTGCCAGCAGTCCGACTAGCAGGCGCCAAGAGACCCAGTACTTC. It translates to CASSPTSRRQETQYF.

J is TRBJ1-2 and V is TRBV29-1; weak D call: TRBD1 (5 bases). V was shortened by 7 bases and J by 3 bases, with 15 bases between the two germline ends. The CDR3 is 13 residues long. Germline loops: CDR1 SQVTM, CDR2 ANQGSEA. The CDR3, as DNA: TGCAGCGCATCGATTGGACAAGACTATGGCTACACCTTC. It specifies CSASIGQDYGYTF.

This clone has just one count. V usage is TRBV18 and J usage is TRBJ2-1, with TRBD1 matching 10 bases. CDR1 is KGHSH, CDR2 LQKENI, per germline. The CDR3 extends over 14 amino acids. Losses at the gene ends were 0 bases for V and 9 bases for J; bases not matched to a gene: 2. The CDR3 sequence: CASSPPTGGTEQFF. CDR3 sequence (DNA): TGTGCCAGCTCACCACCGACAGGGGGCACTGAGCAGTTCTTC.

J is TRBJ2-1 and V is TRBV10-1; no definite D call. There are 13 residues in the CDR3. Per the germline V gene, CDR1 is WNHNN and CDR2 is SYGVQD (reference sequence). V gave up 1 base and J gave up 7 bases, with 8 bases separating them. The CDR3 nucleotides are TGCGCCAGCAGTGAGTATCTTGTAAATGAGCAGTTCTTC. Translation gives CASSEYLVNEQFF.

The gene calls are TRBV11-2 and TRBJ1-3; D is undetermined. The CDR3 contains 14 residues. Germline lookup yields CDR1 SGHAT and CDR2 FQNNGV. V was clipped by 4 bases and J by 4 bases, with 11 bases between them. The CDR3 DNA reads as TGTGCCAGCAGCTCAATCTTAGAGGGAAACACCATATATTTT. Its protein is CASSSILEGNTIYF.

The gene calls are TRBV9 and TRBJ1-1, with D perhaps matching TRBD1 (6 bases). Trimming removed 0 bases from V and 1 base from J, with 7 bases in between. The germline gives CDR1 SGDLS, CDR2 YYNGEE. The CDR3 has 14 amino acids. This CDR3 is CASSVGQENTEAFF. CDR3 DNA sequence: TGTGCCAGCAGCGTAGGACAGGAGAACACTGAAGCTTTCTTT. Full variable domain (outside the CDR3, taken from reference TRBV9 and TRBJ1-1): DSGVTQTPKHLITATGQRVTLRCSPRSGDLSVYWYQQSLDQGLQFLIQYYNGEERAKGNILERFSAQQFPDLHSELNLSSLELGDSALYFCASSVGQENTEAFFGQGTRLTVV.

V gene TRBV14 combines with J gene TRBJ1-1, with D unresolved. Looked up from germline, CDR1 is SGHDN and CDR2 is FVKESK. The CDR3 is 15 amino acids. The ends were cut back, 0 bases at V and 0 bases at J, with 8 bases in the middle. The CDR3 region has the DNA TGTGCCAGCAGCCAAGATCTTTTCTTGAACACTGAAGCTTTCTTT. It is translated as CASSQDLFLNTEAFF.

This clone was detected once. The chain uses TRBV11-2 and TRBJ2-1, with 10 bases aligning to TRBD2. The CDR3 is 15 residues long. The V gene's germline CDR1 is SGHAT and CDR2 FQNNGV. Trimming cost V 4 bases and J 7 bases; bases outside gene matches: 7. The CDR3 here is CASSSLAGVGNEQFF. CDR3 DNA sequence: TGTGCCAGCAGCTCCCTAGCGGGAGTGGGGAATGAGCAGTTCTTC.

The chain employs TRBV28 and TRBJ1-5; 8 positions agree with TRBD1. With 2 bases clipped from V and 2 bases from J, the junction kept 8 bases outside the gene matches. This CDR3 has 17 residues. Per germline, CDR1 MDHEN and CDR2 SYDVKM. The chain's CDR3 is CASSLGGQGPGNQPQHF. Written as DNA, the CDR3 is TGTGCCAGCAGTTTAGGAGGACAGGGTCCGGGCAATCAGCCCCAGCATTTT.

The V call is TRBV11-3, the J call TRBJ2-7, with a tentative D call TRBD1 (6 bases). CDR3 length: 14 amino acids. The germline CDR1 and CDR2 sequences are SGHNT and YENEEA. V gave up 3 bases and J gave up 2 bases, with 11 bases separating them. CDR3 in amino acids: CASSLTDSAYEQYF. CDR3 DNA: TGTGCCAGCAGCTTGACGGACAGCGCCTACGAGCAGTACTTC.

The chain has TRBV27 and TRBJ2-5; 9 bases agree with TRBD1. Per germline, CDR1 MNHEY and CDR2 SMNVEV (reference sequence). Trimming cost V 2 bases and J 6 bases; bases outside gene matches: 4. The CDR3 runs to 14 residues. CDR3 in DNA: TGTGCCAGCAGTTTACCCGGACAGGGGAAGACCCAGTACTTC. Translation: CASSLPGQGKTQYF.

The chain couples TRBV7-8 to TRBJ1-1; D possibly corresponds to TRBD1 (5 bases). Trimming removed 1 base at V and 3 bases at J, with 12 bases between. CDR3 length: 15 residues. The germline V gene encodes CDR1 SGHVS and CDR2 FQNEAQ. CDR3 sequence: CASSLEGLIDTEAFF. CDR3 nucleotides: TGTGCCAGCAGCTTAGAGGGGTTAATAGACACTGAAGCTTTCTTT.

The CDR3 DNA is TGCAGCGTTGGCGTACAGGGGGCTGCTGAAGCTTTCTTT. Its protein is CSVGVQGAAEAFF. V is TRBV29-1 and J is TRBJ1-1, with TRBD1 matching 9 bases. V was clipped by 4 bases and J by 6 bases; unmatched bases: 6. The germline V gene encodes CDR1 SQVTM and CDR2 ANQGSEA. The CDR3 length is 13 residues.

V and J are TRBV11-2 and TRBJ2-3; 7 nucleotides line up with TRBD2. The CDR3 consists of 15 residues. CDR1 and CDR2 (germline): SGHAT, FQNNGV. The V segment lost 4 bases and the J segment 2 bases; nucleotides outside the gene matches: 6. CDR3 bases: TGTGCCAGCAGCTCCAGAGCGGGGTTCACAGATACGCAGTATTTT. Its translation: CASSSRAGFTDTQYF.

The CDR3 bases are TGTGCCTGGAGTGTAGCCTCCTACGAGCAGTACTTC. Amino acid sequence: CAWSVASYEQYF. The chain combines TRBV30 with TRBJ2-7; D is ambiguous. Germline-derived CDR1 and CDR2 are GTSNPN and SVGIG (reference sequence). V lost 0 bases to trimming and J lost 0 bases, with 3 bases between them. CDR3 length: 12 amino acids. The entire variable domain, with the rest obtained from reference TRBV30 and TRBJ2-7, is as follows: SQTIHQWPATLVQPVGSPLSLECTVEGTSNPNLYWYRQAAGRGLQLLFYSVGIGQISSEVPQNLSASRPQDRQFILSSKKLLLSDSGFYLCAWSVASYEQYFGPGTRLTVT.